This TCR beta chain was captured by sequencing in a study of blood T cell repertoires in COVID-19. As for the study in general: From the United States, Italy and Spain came samples of acute and convalescent COVID-19. PBMCs, B-cell-depleted T cells, or T cells were the source of the cDNA or gDNA that made up the material.

From germline, CDR1 is SGHTA and CDR2 FQGNSA. The CDR3 has 18 amino acids. As concerns this clone: The junction differs from germline at one of its ends, possibly a read error.

The data were produced by immunoSEQ multiplex PCR, yet TCRdb's version contains in-frame clones alone and is incomplete. This table holds about 180,000 clones, about four fifths found once. This TCR derives from a woman aged 70 to 79 with COVID-19, enrolled during active disease. Material: peripheral blood. The rearrangement links TRBV7-2 to TRBJ2-1, with 13 positions matching TRBD2. CDR3: CASSLAPGLAGYYNEQFF. CDR3 DNA: TGTGCCAGCAGCCTAGCCCCGGGACTAGCGGGATATTACAATGAGCAGTTCTTC.